This TCR beta chain is drawn from a study of blood T cells in healthy people across ages. The use of a sample-barcoded 5' primer and a J-beta primer mix characterized a second PCR of roughly 6 to 11 cycles. Any given sample supplied a minimum of 2.5 million CDR3-containing paired-end reads. TCRdb processed the 5' RACE reads anew with MiXCR; each CDR3 protein has one entry. The sample lists some 560,000 distinct CDR3 sequences, approximately 26% occurring once. General study findings and limits: Per-million-T-cell TCR beta diversity fell roughly linearly with age.

Germline V gives CDR1 SGDLS, CDR2 YYNGEE. The CDR3 length is 18 residues. The ends were cut back, 4 bases at V and 5 bases at J, with 27 bases in the middle. This clonotype turned up a few times. As yet, its antigen is unknown. This same sample was also taken into another study, of T cells of mothers and their children. That paper states: The authors added sample barcodes and 2-4 random nucleotides using the M1S primer of the second PCR.

This rearrangement joins TRBV9 to TRBJ2-5; D is unresolved. This TCR was sampled from a boy aged 2 to 10 in good health. Sequenced input: blood. The CDR3 protein is CASSLPGRIPAEDETQYF. CDR3 nucleotides: TGTGCCAGCAGCCTCCCAGGACGGATTCCTGCAGAGGACGAGACCCAGTACTTC.